The sequence of this TCR beta chain was determined in a study of T cells after yellow fever vaccination. V was pared by 5 bases and J by 15 bases, with 17 bases between. The CDR3 is 12 residues long. Per germline, CDR1 SGHTA and CDR2 FQGNSA. TCRdb re-called the 5' RACE reads through MiXCR, storing one row per CDR3 protein. There are hundreds of thousands of distinct CDR3 sequences in the sample; roughly 12% occur only once, and roughly 13% lies in the top ten. There are a few counts of this clonotype. V and J are TRBV7-2 and TRBJ2-1; D possibly matches TRBD1 or TRBD2 (5 bases each). This material consisted of PBMCs, taken on the day of the yellow fever booster vaccination. This TCR was sampled from a man aged 30 to 39 who received the YFV17D yellow fever vaccine. The CDR3 sequence: CASSESGTRLFF. The CDR3 region has the DNA TGTGCCAGCAGCGAATCCGGGACCAGACTGTTCTTC.